This is a list of T cell receptor beta chains from one sample in a study of T cell repertoires in aging, cancer and after chemotherapy. TCRdb recomputed calls from the multiplex PCR reads with MiXCR, one row per CDR3 protein. The sample yields about 7,400 distinct CDR3 sequences, 40% seen once. The material sequenced was blood. The receptors were sampled from a human donor in good health. Both conserved end residues are part of each CDR3. D genes are given only for firm matches. Size is omitted from some rows. Given values are once, few, many or a class for expanded clones.

v_call	j_call	clone_size	d_call	cdr3_nt	cdr3_aa
TRBV6-5	TRBJ1-5	.	.	TGTGCCAGCAGTTCGGGGGCGCAGAGGCATTTT	CASSSGAQRHF
TRBV6-5	TRBJ2-7	.	.	TGTGCCAGCAGTTACTTGGGGGTGAACGACGAGCAGTACTTC	CASSYLGVNDEQYF
TRBV12-3/TRBV12-4	TRBJ2-6	few	.	TGTGCCAGCAGCTCCGGACGGAATCGCTCTGGGGCCAACGTCCTGACTTTC	CASSSGRNRSGANVLTF
TRBV19	TRBJ2-7	.	TRBD1	TGTGCCAGTAGTACAGACAGGGGATTCCCCTACGAGCAGTACTTC	CASSTDRGFPYEQYF
TRBV18	TRBJ2-2	.	.	TGTGCCAGCTCACCATCGGCTAGTCGCGGGGAGCTGTTTTTT	CASSPSASRGELFF
TRBV12-3/TRBV12-4	TRBJ2-3	few	.	TGTGCCAGCAGTTCGAATCCAGGTACAGATACGCAGTATTTT	CASSSNPGTDTQYF
TRBV20-1	TRBJ1-6	few	.	TGCAGTGCTGAGATGAATTCACCCCTCCACTTT	CSAEMNSPLHF
TRBV7-6	TRBJ2-5	.	.	TGTGCCAGCAGCTTAACCGGGGGGCTGGGGGAGACCCAGTACTTC	CASSLTGGLGETQYF
TRBV19	TRBJ1-6	.	TRBD1	TGTGCCAGTAGTAGACCCTCGACAGGGGGCAATTCACCCCTCCACTTT	CASSRPSTGGNSPLHF
TRBV28	TRBJ1-2	few	.	TGTGCCAGCAGTTTTGCTTATGGCTACACCTTC	CASSFAYGYTF
TRBV25-1	TRBJ2-5	.	.	TGTGCCAGCAGTGTTGGGCTGGAGACCCAGTACTTC	CASSVGLETQYF
TRBV5-1	TRBJ2-7	.	.	TGTGCCAGTAGTGATGCTGGGGCCCCGAAGAAGTACTTC	CASSDAGAPKKYF
TRBV27	TRBJ1-1	.	TRBD1	TGTGCCAGCAGTTACCGACAGGGCGTGGCTTTCTTT	CASSYRQGVAFF
TRBV20-1	TRBJ2-1	.	TRBD2	TGCAGTGCTATCGGGGGGGGGTTAAATGAGCAGTTCTTC	CSAIGGGLNEQFF
TRBV6-1	TRBJ1-1	.	.	TGTGCCAGCAGCCCCGGCAGGGTGAAGACTGAAGCTTTCTTT	CASSPGRVKTEAFF
TRBV27	TRBJ2-7	few	TRBD2	TGTGCCAGCAGTTCTGCTAGCGGGGCACCCTTCTACGAGCAGTACTTC	CASSSASGAPFYEQYF
TRBV4-1	TRBJ2-5	.	TRBD2	TGCGCCAGCAGCCGAATCGTAGTGGGATTAGCGGGGGGGAAAGAGACCCAGTACTTC	CASSRIVVGLAGGKETQYF
TRBV19	TRBJ2-1	.	.	TGTGCCAGTAGTATTGGTCTCCCAGCTCCCGTGAACAATGAGCAGTTCTTC	CASSIGLPAPVNNEQFF
TRBV12-3/TRBV12-4	TRBJ2-7	.	.	TGTGCCAGCACTCCGGACAGAGCCTACGAGCAGTACTTC	CASTPDRAYEQYF
TRBV10-3	TRBJ2-7	.	.	TGCGCCAGCAGTTGGAACCCGGGACATGGTGCCCTTTACGAGCAGTACTTC	CASSWNPGHGALYEQYF
TRBV6-5	TRBJ2-7	.	TRBD1	TGTGCCAGCAGCCGGGACAGGGAGTACGAGCAGTACTTC	CASSRDREYEQYF
TRBV5-6	TRBJ2-7	.	TRBD2	TGTGCCAGCAGCTCGGGACTAGCGGCGTACGAGCAGTACTTC	CASSSGLAAYEQYF
TRBV4-3	TRBJ1-2	.	.	TGCGCCAGCAGCCAAGATTTAACAGGAGATGCTAACTATGGCTACACCTTC	CASSQDLTGDANYGYTF
TRBV2	TRBJ2-7	.	TRBD2	TGTGCCAGCAGCGACCTTGGCGGGGGGCCCTTAGAGCAGTACTTC	CASSDLGGGPLEQYF
TRBV7-2	TRBJ2-7	.	.	TGTGCCAGCCGAGGGAGTGGCCCAGGGCAGTACTTC	CASRGSGPGQYF
TRBV6-5	TRBJ1-6	.	.	TGTGCCAGCAGTTTCTTAACAGGGAACCTCTATTCACCCCTCCACTTT	CASSFLTGNLYSPLHF
TRBV29-1	TRBJ2-7	medium-sized	.	TGCAGCGTCGGTGGGGAATACGAGCAGTACTTC	CSVGGEYEQYF
TRBV6-1	TRBJ2-1	.	.	TGTGCCAGCAGATCCATGGACGGTGACTCCTACAATGAGCAGTTCTTC	CASRSMDGDSYNEQFF
TRBV12-3/TRBV12-4	TRBJ2-7	few	.	TGTGCCAGCAGCTGGGGGTCCTACGAGCAGTACTTC	CASSWGSYEQYF
TRBV10-1	TRBJ2-3	.	.	TGCGCCAGCAGTGAGGGCGGTATGCAGTATTTT	CASSEGGMQYF
TRBV19	TRBJ1-2	few	.	TGTGCCAGTACTGCCGATTTCTATGGCTACACCTTC	CASTADFYGYTF
TRBV7-2	TRBJ2-5	.	.	TGTGCCAGCAGCTTAGTATCTAGCACCCAAGAGACCCAGTACTTC	CASSLVSSTQETQYF
TRBV30	TRBJ1-6	.	.	TGTGCCTGGAGTTCCGGGAAAGATAATTCACCCCTCCACTTT	CAWSSGKDNSPLHF